This T cell receptor beta chain originates from a study of T cell responses to AZD1222 COVID-19 vaccine. The repertoire was sequenced with immunoSEQ multiplex PCR; TCRdb's copy has only in-frame clones and lacks some. Of roughly 200,000 clones in the sample, 85% to 95% are singletons; the top ten hold 3.5% to 4%. Study-wide results and caveats: Only six or seven AZD1222 recipients tested seropositive at baseline. Elevations in Spike-specific TCR breadth and depth followed administration of two AZD1222 doses. The donors showed a predominance of white British ancestry and of females, with possible underestimation of clonal diversity.

Turning to this clone: What it recognizes is unknown.

The germline V gene has CDR1 KGHDR and CDR2 SFDVKD. Trimming took 0 bases from V and 2 from J; bases not matched to a gene: 3. There are 16 residues in the CDR3. The specimen was peripheral blood, collected 28 days after the second dose of the MenACWY control vaccine. This TCR was sampled from an adult who received the MenACWY meningococcal vaccine as a control. The rearrangement joins TRBV24-1 to TRBJ1-2; TRBD1 matches 9 bases. The CDR3 region is CATSDLAGQGNYGYTF. The CDR3 DNA reads as TGTGCCACCAGTGATTTGGCGGGACAGGGAAACTATGGCTACACCTTC.